Listed here are 21 T cell receptor beta chains from one sample, sequenced in a study of CD8+ T cells in alopecia areata. Following RNA extraction, reverse transcription yielded cDNA that acted as the sequencing template. Assay: immunoSEQ multiplex PCR; the TCRdb copy retains only in-frame clones and omits some. There are some 150,000 clones in the sample; under 60% occur only once, and roughly a fifth lies in the top ten. Material: CD8+ T cells sorted from blood, obtained at week 0. These receptors originate from a human donor with alopecia areata.

This chain connects TRBV30 to TRBJ1-6; D is possibly TRBD1 (5 bases). V dropped 2 bases and J dropped 3 bases, with 11 bases sitting between them. The CDR3 is 15 amino acids. Per germline, CDR1 GTSNPN and CDR2 SVGIG (reference sequence). The CDR3 DNA sequence: TGTGCCTGGAGTCGGGGACGGGGCTATAATTCACCCCTCCACTTT. Translation gives CAWSRGRGYNSPLHF.

This rearrangement joins TRBV29-1 to TRBJ1-1; 8 nucleotides match TRBD1. CDR1 and CDR2 from the germline V gene are SQVTM and ANQGSEA. CDR3 length equals 15 residues. V shed 6 bases, J shed 1 base, and the junction held 10 bases outside the gene matches. The CDR3 here is CSVTTPGTGNTEAFF. Written as DNA, the CDR3 is TGCAGCGTGACTACCCCCGGGACAGGGAACACTGAAGCTTTCTTT. The full variable domain, completed using reference TRBV29-1 and TRBJ1-1, is SAVISQKPSRDICQRGTSLTIQCQVDSQVTMMFWYRQQPGQSLTLIATANQGSEATYESGFVIDKFPISRPNLTFSTLTVSNMSPEDSSIYLCSVTTPGTGNTEAFFGQGTRLTVV.

This chain links TRBV4-3 with TRBJ1-2; D might be TRBD1 (5 bases). V was clipped by 4 bases and J by 4 bases, with 16 bases between them. CDR3 length equals 15 residues. The V gene's germline CDR1 is LGHNA and CDR2 YSLEER. CDR3 sequence (DNA): TGCGCCAGCAGCCCGGCCGGGGGGTCTGGCTATGGCTACACCTTC. Translating gives CASSPAGGSGYGYTF.

This clone was detected only a few times. CDR3 in DNA: TGTGCCACTCGGGGAGACAGGGAGTTTGGAAAACTGTTTTTT. This translates into CATRGDREFGKLFF. The chain employs TRBV15 and TRBJ1-4, with TRBD1 matching 7 bases. This CDR3 spans 14 amino acids. CDR1 and CDR2 from the germline V gene are LNHNV and YYDKDF (reference sequence). Losses at the gene ends were 9 bases for V and 10 bases for J; bases not matched to a gene: 14.

The V call is TRBV6-5, the J call TRBJ2-1; D unclear. Germline CDR1 reads MNHEY; CDR2 reads SVGAGI. The V end was cut by 0 bases, the J end by 7 bases, with 16 bases between. The length of the CDR3 is 16 residues. The CDR3 DNA follows: TGTGCCAGCAGTTACTCGTCGGAAGGGATGAGGAATGAGCAGTTCTTC. Translated: CASSYSSEGMRNEQFF.

With regard to this clone: This clone may be a read error of a much larger clone one base away. V usage is TRBV6-5 and J usage is TRBJ2-2; D is uncertain. Trimming removed 7 bases from V and 4 bases from J, with 4 bases in between. The germline gives CDR1 MNHEY, CDR2 SVGAGI. CDR3 length: 11 amino acids. CDR3 sequence reads: CASTATGELFF. The CDR3 DNA is TGTGCCAGCACCGCCACCGGGGAGCTGTTTTTT.

The J gene is TRBJ2-7, the V gene TRBV7-2, with 8 bases that match TRBD2. V lost 4 bases to trimming and J lost 5 bases; unmatched junction nucleotides: 13. The CDR3 covers 16 residues. Germline loops: CDR1 SGHTA, CDR2 FQGNSA. The CDR3 nucleotides are TGTGCCAGCAGCTCGGGACTAGACCGGCCTCGCGACGAGCAGTACTTC. The encoded protein is CASSSGLDRPRDEQYF.

The chain employs TRBV5-6 and TRBJ2-7, with 11 bases identical to TRBD1. V gave up 4 bases and J gave up 3 bases; unmatched junction bases: 6. Per the germline V gene, CDR1 is SGHDT and CDR2 is YYEEEE. The CDR3 length is 15 residues. The CDR3: CASSPEGTGGYEQYF. CDR3 nucleotide sequence: TGTGCCAGCAGCCCGGAAGGGACAGGGGGCTACGAGCAGTACTTC.

V gene TRBV9 combines with J gene TRBJ2-1; maybe TRBD1 (5 bases). V was shortened by 7 bases and J by 7 bases, with 12 bases between the two germline ends. CDR3 length equals 12 residues. CDR1 is SGDLS and CDR2 is YYNGEE in the germline V gene. The CDR3 here is CASRNPGNEQFF. The DNA for the CDR3 is TGTGCCAGCCGAAACCCAGGGAATGAGCAGTTCTTC.

This clone was counted only a few times. The chain combines TRBV19 with TRBJ1-1, with TRBD1 as a possible D gene (5 bases). Trimming stripped 3 bases from V and 8 bases from J, with 13 bases between. Looked up from germline, CDR1 is LNHDA and CDR2 is SQIVND (reference sequence). The CDR3 has 13 residues. CDR3 residues: CASSMSRAGEAFF. CDR3 in DNA: TGTGCCAGTAGTATGTCTCGGGCAGGGGAAGCTTTCTTT.

There are a few counts of this clone. The chain has TRBV18 and TRBJ1-2; 10 bases line up with TRBD1. Germline V lookup: CDR1 KGHSH, CDR2 LQKENI. The CDR3 sequence is 13 residues long. V gave up 3 bases and J gave up 8 bases; unmatched junction bases: 3. CDR3 region: CASSPGTGAGYTF. The DNA for the CDR3 is TGTGCCAGCTCACCCGGGACAGGGGCCGGCTACACCTTC. The complete variable domain, with remaining parts taken from reference TRBV18 and TRBJ1-2, reads NAGVMQNPRHLVRRRGQEARLRCSPMKGHSHVYWYRQLPEEGLKFMVYLQKENIIDESGMPKERFSAEFPKEGPSILRIQQVVRGDSAAYFCASSPGTGAGYTFGSGTRLTVV.

The chain employs TRBV2 and TRBJ2-6; TRBD1 matches 7 bases. V was clipped by 7 bases and J by 0 bases; unmatched bases: 6. This CDR3 region has 16 residues. Germline V gives CDR1 SNHLY, CDR2 FYNNEI. The CDR3 spells CASKGQSSSGANVLTF. CDR3 DNA sequence: TGTGCCAGCAAGGGACAGTCGAGCTCTGGGGCCAACGTCCTGACTTTC.

The chain employs TRBV29-1 and TRBJ2-5; the match to TRBD1 covers 7 bases. The J call may be mistaken, given a closer DNA end match to TRBJ2-7. The CDR3 length is 13 residues. CDR1 is SQVTM, CDR2 ANQGSEA, per germline. CDR3 protein: CSADTGTAYEQYF. The CDR3 coding sequence is TGCAGCGCTGATACCGGGACAGCCTACGAGCAGTACTTC.

The V gene is TRBV7-2, the J gene TRBJ2-2, with D possibly matching TRBD2 (6 bases). V was shortened by 6 bases and J by 5 bases, with 16 bases between the two germline ends. In germline, CDR1 is SGHTA, CDR2 FQGNSA. This CDR3 region has 15 residues. CDR3 in amino acids: CASSWGLLQTGELFF. The CDR3 nucleotides are TGTGCCAGCAGTTGGGGACTCCTGCAGACCGGGGAGCTGTTTTTT.

This chain joins TRBV7-2 and TRBJ1-1, with 10 bases matching TRBD1. The germline V gene encodes CDR1 SGHTA and CDR2 FQGNSA. The trim removed 5 bases at V and 3 bases at J, leaving 6 bases unmatched. The CDR3 covers 15 residues. The CDR3 region is CASSPGTGADTEAFF. For the CDR3, the DNA is TGTGCCAGCAGCCCCGGGACAGGGGCCGACACTGAAGCTTTCTTT.

This clone was picked up one time. V is TRBV10-2 and J is TRBJ2-3, with TRBD1 as a possible D gene (5 bases). V dropped 5 bases and J dropped 6 bases, with 12 bases sitting between them. This CDR3 contains 13 residues. Germline CDR1 reads WSHSY; CDR2 reads SAAADI. The CDR3 DNA follows: TGCGCCAGCAGTCAGGGTAGCAGGGATACGCAGTATTTT. Residues: CASSQGSRDTQYF.

This clone was picked up a small number of times. The chain carries TRBV13 and TRBJ1-1; TRBD1 aligns across 8 bases. The CDR3 runs 12 residues. In germline, CDR1 is PRHDT, CDR2 FYEKMQ (reference sequence). The V gene end was trimmed by 5 bases and the J gene end by 6 bases; junction bases not matched to a gene: 2. CDR3 sequence reads: CASSPGGPEAFF. CDR3 nucleotides: TGTGCCAGCAGCCCAGGGGGCCCTGAAGCTTTCTTT.

Comment on this clone: Since a much larger clone is just one base distant, this may be a read error. The same CDR3 also results from other DNA sequences found in this sample. The rearrangement links TRBV7-2 to TRBJ1-2; 11 bases align to TRBD1. V lost 5 bases, J lost 3 bases, and 2 bases stayed unmatched. The CDR3 length is 14 residues. Per the germline V gene, CDR1 is SGHTA and CDR2 is FQGNSA. This CDR3 reads CASSGTGGDYGYTF. The CDR3 DNA reads as TGTGCCAGCAGCGGGACAGGGGGAGACTATGGCTACACCTTC.

The CDR3 sequence is CASSWGTDTQYF. The CDR3 DNA reads as TGTGCCAGCAGCTGGGGTACAGATACGCAGTATTTT. The rearrangement joins TRBV13 to TRBJ2-3, with unresolved D. V was pared by 4 bases and J by 3 bases, with 5 bases between. The CDR3 runs 12 residues. Germline-derived CDR1 and CDR2 are PRHDT and FYEKMQ (reference sequence).

J is TRBJ2-5 and V is TRBV27; D is undetermined. This CDR3 has 14 amino acids. In germline, CDR1 is MNHEY, CDR2 SMNVEV (reference sequence). V gave up 5 bases and J gave up 2 bases, with 12 bases separating them. The CDR3 nucleotides are TGTGCCAGCAGTCCCTCGGGTCTTCAAGAGACCCAGTACTTC. This gives the protein CASSPSGLQETQYF.

The chain recombines TRBV9 with TRBJ1-4; 8 bases are shared with TRBD1. Germline loops: CDR1 SGDLS, CDR2 YYNGEE. The CDR3 consists of 14 residues. With 3 bases clipped from V and 7 bases from J, the junction kept 5 bases outside the gene matches. This CDR3 reads CASSATGGSEKLFF. The CDR3 DNA reads TGTGCCAGCAGCGCCACAGGGGGTAGTGAAAAACTGTTTTTT.